This record looks at one TCR beta chain sequence and its context. Using immunoSEQ multiplex PCR, the repertoire was profiled, and TCRdb retains in-frame clones only, with some absent. Of some 200,000 clones detected, 60% to 80% appear once; the ten largest clones hold approximately 27%. The CDR3 contains 15 residues. Trimming took 2 bases from V and 0 from J, leaving 7 bases between them. Germline V lookup: CDR1 SGHTA, CDR2 FQGNSA. The record originates from a study of blood T cell repertoires in COVID-19. Study-level background: COVID-19 samples, acute and convalescent, were from the United States, Italy and Spain. PBMCs, B-cell-depleted T cells, or T cells provided the cDNA or gDNA that made up the material.

The source material was peripheral blood. This receptor was identified in a woman in her 70s with acute or convalescent COVID-19. V usage is TRBV7-2 and J usage is TRBJ2-2, with a weak D call TRBD1 (5 bases). CDR3 bases: TGTGCCAGCAGCTTACGACAGCCGAACACCGGGGAGCTGTTTTTT. This sequence encodes CASSLRQPNTGELFF.